This TCR beta chain appears in the sequencing data of a study of T-cell memory formation after mild COVID-19. TCRdb redid the calling of the 5' RACE reads with MiXCR, one entry per CDR3 protein. The sample lists about 400,000 distinct CDR3 sequences; about 16% were seen once. V was clipped by 6 bases and J by 5 bases, with 20 bases between them. Per the germline V gene, CDR1 is LNHDA and CDR2 is SQIVND (reference sequence). The CDR3 spans 16 residues. The sample was PBMCs or a T cell subset sorted from them (not recorded which). The source is a young man who had mild COVID-19 (a few samples of this study predate the infection). Cell type and time point are not known. The chain uses TRBV19 and TRBJ1-3; maybe TRBD1 (6 bases). This CDR3 reads CASRALPGQKRNTIYF. DNA for the CDR3: TGTGCCAGTAGAGCACTCCCCGGACAGAAGAGAAACACCATATATTTT.